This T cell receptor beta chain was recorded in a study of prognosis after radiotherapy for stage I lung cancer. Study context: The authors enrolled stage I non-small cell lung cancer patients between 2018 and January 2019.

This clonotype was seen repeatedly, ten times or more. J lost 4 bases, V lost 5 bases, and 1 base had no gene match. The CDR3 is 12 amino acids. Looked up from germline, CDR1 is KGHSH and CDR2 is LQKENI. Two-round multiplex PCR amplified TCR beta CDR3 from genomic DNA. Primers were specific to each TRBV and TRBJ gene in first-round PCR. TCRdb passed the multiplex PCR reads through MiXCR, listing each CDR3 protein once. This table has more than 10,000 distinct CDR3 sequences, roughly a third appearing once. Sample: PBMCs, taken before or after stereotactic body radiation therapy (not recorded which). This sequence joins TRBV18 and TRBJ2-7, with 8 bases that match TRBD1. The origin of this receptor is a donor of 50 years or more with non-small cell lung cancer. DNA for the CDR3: TGTGCCAGCTCAACAGGGGGGTACGAGCAGTACGTC. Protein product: CASSTGGYEQYV.